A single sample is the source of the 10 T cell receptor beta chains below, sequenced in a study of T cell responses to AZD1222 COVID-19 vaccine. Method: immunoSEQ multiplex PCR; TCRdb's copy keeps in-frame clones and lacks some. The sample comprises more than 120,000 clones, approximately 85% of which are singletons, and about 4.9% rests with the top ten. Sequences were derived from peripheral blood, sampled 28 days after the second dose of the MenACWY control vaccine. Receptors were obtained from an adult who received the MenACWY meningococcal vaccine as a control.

For the CDR3, the DNA is TGTGCCAGTAGTATAGCCGGGTGGGCGGACAACTATGGCTACACCTTC. Its protein product is CASSIAGWADNYGYTF. This chain joins TRBV19 and TRBJ1-2; D is ambiguous. V was cut by 1 base and J by 2 bases, with 14 bases left in between. Germline V CDR1 and CDR2: LNHDA, SQIVND (reference sequence). The CDR3 spans 16 residues.

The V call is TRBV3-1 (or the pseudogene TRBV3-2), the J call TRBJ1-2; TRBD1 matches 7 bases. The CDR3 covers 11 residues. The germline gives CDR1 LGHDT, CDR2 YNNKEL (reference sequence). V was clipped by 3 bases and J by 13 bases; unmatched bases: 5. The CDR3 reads CASSQKGARTF. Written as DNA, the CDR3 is TGTGCCAGCAGCCAGAAGGGGGCGCGCACCTTC.

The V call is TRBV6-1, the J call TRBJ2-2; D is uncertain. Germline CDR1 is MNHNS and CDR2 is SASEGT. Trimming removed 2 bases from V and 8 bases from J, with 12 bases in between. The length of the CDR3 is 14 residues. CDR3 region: CASSELGGSGELFF. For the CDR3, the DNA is TGTGCCAGCAGTGAACTGGGCGGTTCGGGGGAGCTGTTTTTT.

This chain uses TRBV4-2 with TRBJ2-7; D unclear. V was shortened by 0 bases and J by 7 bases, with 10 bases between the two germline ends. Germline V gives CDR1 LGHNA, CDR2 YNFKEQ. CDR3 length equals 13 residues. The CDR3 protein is CASSQDNTREQYF. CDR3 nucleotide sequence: TGTGCCAGCAGCCAAGATAATACCCGGGAGCAGTACTTC.

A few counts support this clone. Here the CDR3 DNA reads TGTGCCAGCAGCGGACAGGGCCCCAATCAGCCCCAGCATTTT. Protein: CASSGQGPNQPQHF. The chain uses TRBV7-2 and TRBJ1-5; TRBD1 agrees at 8 bases. J gave up 3 bases and V 5 bases, and 3 bases lay outside the gene matches. Germline lookup yields CDR1 SGHTA and CDR2 FQGNSA. CDR3 length: 14 amino acids.

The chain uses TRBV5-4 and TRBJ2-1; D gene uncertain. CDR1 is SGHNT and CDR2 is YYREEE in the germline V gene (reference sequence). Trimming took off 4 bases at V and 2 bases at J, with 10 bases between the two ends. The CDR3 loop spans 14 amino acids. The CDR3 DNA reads TGTGCCAGCAGCCAGCGAGCCACCTACAATGAGCAGTTCTTC. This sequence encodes CASSQRATYNEQFF.

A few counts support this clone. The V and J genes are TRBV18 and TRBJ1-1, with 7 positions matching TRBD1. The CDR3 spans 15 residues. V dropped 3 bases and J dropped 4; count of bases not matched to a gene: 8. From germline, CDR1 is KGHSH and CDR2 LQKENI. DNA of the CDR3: TGTGCCAGCTCACCGTTACTGAGACAGGGCACTGAAGCTTTCTTT. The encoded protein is CASSPLLRQGTEAFF.

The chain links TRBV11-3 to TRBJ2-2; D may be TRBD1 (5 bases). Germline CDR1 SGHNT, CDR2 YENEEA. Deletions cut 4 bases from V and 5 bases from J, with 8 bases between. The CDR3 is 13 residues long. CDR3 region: CASSSDTTGELFF. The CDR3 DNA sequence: TGTGCCAGCAGCTCGGACACTACCGGGGAGCTGTTTTTT.

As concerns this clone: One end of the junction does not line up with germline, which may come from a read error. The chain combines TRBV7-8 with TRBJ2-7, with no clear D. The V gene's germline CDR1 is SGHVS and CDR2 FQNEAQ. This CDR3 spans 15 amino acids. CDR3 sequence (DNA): TGTGCCAGCACCTTAAGTTTCGACGGCACCTACGAGCAGTACTTC. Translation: CASTLSFDGTYEQYF.

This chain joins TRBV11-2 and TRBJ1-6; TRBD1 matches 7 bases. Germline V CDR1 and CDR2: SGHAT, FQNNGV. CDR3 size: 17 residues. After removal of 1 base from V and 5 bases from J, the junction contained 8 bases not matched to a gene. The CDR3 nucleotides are TGTGCCAGCAGCTTAGGACAGGGTGGTCTTCATAATTCACCCCTCCACTTT. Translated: CASSLGQGGLHNSPLHF.